The 31 T cell receptor beta chains below all came from one sample that was sequenced in a study of regulatory T cells in long-lasting Graves disease. Assembly of TCR beta libraries relied on iRepertoire HTBI primers together with Arm-PCR of CDR3 regions. MiXCR, run by TCRdb on the multiplex PCR reads, gives a single entry per CDR3 protein. The sample lists around 450,000 distinct CDR3 sequences, 15% to 20% occurring once. The time point: newly diagnosed GD, antithyroid drugs for less than 3 months. Researchers made the TCR library from RNA that was extracted from PBMCs. These data were also reused for a study on T cells in Graves' hyperthyroidism and ophthalmopathy.

The material sequenced was peripheral blood mononuclear cells (PBMCs), taken at new diagnosis, from a patient treated with antithyroid drugs. Source of these receptors: a man aged 35 to 55 with Graves disease.

In regard to this clonotype: The junction does not match germline at one end; this may be a read error. V and J are TRBV5-1 and TRBJ2-1; 8 bases are a match to TRBD2. Germline V gene sequence: CDR1 SGHRS, CDR2 YFSETQ. The CDR3 is made up of 15 amino acids. The CDR3 nucleotides are TGCGCCAGCAGCCCGAGCGGGAGTTCATACAATGAGCGGTTCTTC. Its translation is CASSPSGSSYNERFF.

This clonotype occurred a few times. The gene calls are TRBV6-1 and TRBJ2-5, with 10 nucleotides matching TRBD2. Germline lookup yields CDR1 MNHNS and CDR2 SASEGT. The CDR3 runs to 15 residues. J gave up 5 bases and V 4 bases, and 7 bases lay outside the gene matches. Here the CDR3 DNA reads TGTGCCAGCAGTGTGGTTAGCGGGAGGCGGGAGACCCAGTACTTC. Its protein is CASSVVSGRRETQYF.

The table lists this clonotype with many counts. The chain links TRBV29-1 to TRBJ2-7, with TRBD1 identical over 7 bases. The CDR3 extends over 15 amino acids. CDR1 is SQVTM and CDR2 is ANQGSEA in the germline V gene. The V and J ends lost 5 bases and 2 bases, in that order; junction bases with no gene match: 12. The CDR3 DNA sequence: TGCAGCGTTCCCGGGACAGTACAGAATCCCTACGAGCAGTACTTC. It yields the protein CSVPGTVQNPYEQYF.

V is TRBV3-1 and J is TRBJ2-2; D gene uncertain. In germline, CDR1 is LGHDT, CDR2 YNNKEL (reference sequence). The CDR3 is 13 residues long. V gave up 2 bases and J gave up 5 bases, with 6 bases separating them. CDR3 bases: TGTGCCAGCAGCCAACTAGTGACCGGGGAGCTGTTTTTT. Amino acids: CASSQLVTGELFF.

This clonotype was observed at least ten times. The V call is TRBV9, the J call TRBJ2-7, with 12 bases lining up with TRBD2. The CDR3 sequence is 16 residues long. Looked up from germline, CDR1 is SGDLS and CDR2 is YYNGEE. V dropped 0 bases and J dropped 4; count of bases not matched to a gene: 5. This CDR3 is CASSVGLAGANYEQYF. The CDR3 DNA reads as TGTGCCAGCAGCGTAGGACTAGCGGGAGCGAATTACGAGCAGTACTTC. Filled out from reference TRBV9 and TRBJ2-7, the complete variable domain reads DSGVTQTPKHLITATGQRVTLRCSPRSGDLSVYWYQQSLDQGLQFLIQYYNGEERAKGNILERFSAQQFPDLHSELNLSSLELGDSALYFCASSVGLAGANYEQYFGPGTRLTVT.

This clonotype occurred many times. The chain joins TRBV13 to TRBJ2-5, with D possibly matching TRBD1 (6 bases). Germline lookup yields CDR1 PRHDT and CDR2 FYEKMQ (reference sequence). V lost 6 bases to trimming and J lost 4 bases, with 12 bases between them. CDR3 length: 13 residues. CDR3 in DNA: TGTGCCAGCAGATCCGGGACACCAGAGACCCAGTACTTC. As protein: CASRSGTPETQYF.

Concerning this clonotype: Relative to the germline gene, one junction end is altered; a read error may explain this. V and J are TRBV19 and TRBJ2-1; TRBD1 matches at 8 bases. The germline V gene encodes CDR1 LNHDA and CDR2 SQIVND (reference sequence). The CDR3 runs 15 residues. The CDR3, as DNA: TGTACCAGTAGTATCACAGGGGGAGACTACAATGAGCAGTTCTTC. Its translation: CTSSITGGDYNEQFF.

The table lists this clonotype with a few counts. CDR3 sequence reads: CASAQGFGGYTF. The CDR3 nucleotides are TGTGCCAGCGCGCAGGGGTTTGGTGGCTACACCTTC. The chain uses TRBV6-1 and TRBJ1-2; TRBD1 is a possible D gene (6 bases). The CDR3 covers 12 residues. Deletions cut 8 bases from V and 7 bases from J, with 14 bases between. Germline V CDR1 and CDR2: MNHNS, SASEGT.

This clonotype has a handful of counts. The chain combines TRBV27 with TRBJ1-2; no reliable D call. Germline CDR1 reads MNHEY; CDR2 reads SMNVEV (reference sequence). CDR3 length equals 14 residues. V lost 0 bases and J 3 bases, leaving 8 bases between the germline ends. The CDR3 region is CASSLSWADYGYTF. CDR3 nucleotides: TGTGCCAGCAGTTTATCGTGGGCAGACTATGGCTACACCTTC.

The chain joins TRBV28 to TRBJ2-6; 7 bases map to TRBD1. Germline CDR1 MDHEN, CDR2 SYDVKM. J was trimmed by 3 bases and V by 8 bases; bases with no gene match: 13. The CDR3 has 17 residues. CDR3 amino acids: CASSGTEGLLGANVLTF. The CDR3 nucleotides read TGTGCCAGCTCTGGGACAGAGGGTCTCCTTGGGGCCAACGTCCTGACTTTC. The full variable domain, in which reference TRBV28 and TRBJ2-6 provide the parts outside the CDR3, is DVKVTQSSRYLVKRTGEKVFLECVQDMDHENMFWYRQDPGLGLRLIYFSYDVKMKEKGDIPEGYSVSREKKERFSLILESASTNQTSMYLCASSGTEGLLGANVLTFGAGSRLTVL.

The chain is built from TRBV15 and TRBJ2-5, with 9 bases that match TRBD1. There are 16 residues in the CDR3. Germline trimming cut 3 bases from V and 7 bases from J; bases unmatched to any gene: 12. Germline lookup yields CDR1 LNHNV and CDR2 YYDKDF (reference sequence). CDR3 in DNA: TGTGCCACCAGCAGCATCCCGGGACAGGGCTGGGGGACCCAGTACTTC. This gives the protein CATSSIPGQGWGTQYF.

This clonotype was recorded many times. The chain recombines TRBV2 with TRBJ2-7; D unresolved. This CDR3 spans 12 amino acids. Germline CDR1 and CDR2: SNHLY and FYNNEI. V was cut by 7 bases and J by 6 bases, with 13 bases left in between. The CDR3 is CASMPGGLEQYF. DNA of the CDR3: TGTGCCAGCATGCCTGGTGGGCTCGAGCAGTACTTC.

This clonotype has ten or more counts. The chain uses TRBV20-1 and TRBJ2-7; no reliable D call. Trimming removed 0 bases at V and 7 bases at J, with 19 bases between. The germline V gene has CDR1 DFQATT and CDR2 SNEGSKA (reference sequence). The CDR3 has 15 amino acids. Here the CDR3 reads CSAREPSTPPGEQYF. CDR3 DNA: TGCAGTGCTAGAGAACCCAGTACGCCCCCGGGTGAGCAGTACTTC.

This rearrangement joins TRBV19 to TRBJ1-1; D is ambiguous. The ends were cut back, 5 bases at V and 0 bases at J, with 10 bases in the middle. The CDR3 is 14 residues long. Germline CDR1 LNHDA, CDR2 SQIVND (reference sequence). The CDR3 DNA reads as TGTGCCAGTAGTCAGGCATTCATGAACACTGAAGCTTTCTTT. Its translation is CASSQAFMNTEAFF.

This clonotype was seen only a few times. J is TRBJ2-1 and V is TRBV11-2; 7 positions match TRBD1. Germline V gives CDR1 SGHAT, CDR2 FQNNGV. The CDR3 is made up of 14 amino acids. Trimming cost V 5 bases and J 4 bases; bases outside gene matches: 5. The CDR3: CASSRGDRYNEQFF. CDR3 bases: TGTGCCAGCAGCCGTGGGGACAGATACAATGAGCAGTTCTTC.

In this sample, this clonotype turned up many times. The chain is built from TRBV2 and TRBJ2-5; the D is unclear. The CDR3 is made up of 13 amino acids. Germline CDR1 reads SNHLY; CDR2 reads FYNNEI. Trimming removed 3 bases at V and 5 bases at J, with 10 bases between. In DNA, the CDR3 is TGTGCCAGCAGTGACCTGGGCAGGGAGACCCAGTACTTC. Amino acid sequence: CASSDLGRETQYF. The whole variable domain, filled in from reference TRBV2 and TRBJ2-5, reads EPEVTQTPSHQVTQMGQEVILRCVPISNHLYFYWYRQILGQKVEFLVSFYNNEISEKSEIFDDQFSVERPDGSNFTLKIRSTKLEDSAMYFCASSDLGRETQYFGPGTRLLVL.

The chain recombines TRBV7-9 with TRBJ2-3, with D perhaps matching TRBD2 (6 bases). CDR3 length: 17 residues. Germline CDR1 SEHNR, CDR2 FQNEAQ (reference sequence). V was pared by 4 bases and J by 0 bases, with 17 bases between. Here the CDR3 DNA reads TGTGCCAGCAGCTCTACTAACCGGGGGTCCAGCACAGATACGCAGTATTTT. It encodes CASSSTNRGSSTDTQYF. Complete variable domain (other parts from reference TRBV7-9 and TRBJ2-3): DTGVSQNPRHKITKRGQNVTFRCDPISEHNRLYWYRQTLGQGPEFLTYFQNEAQLEKSRLLSDRFSAERPKGSFSTLEIQRTEQGDSAMYLCASSSTNRGSSTDTQYFGPGTRLTVL.

Many counts were recorded for this clonotype. This chain connects TRBV20-1 to TRBJ2-7, with 7 nucleotides matching TRBD2. The CDR3 loop spans 14 amino acids. The germline gives CDR1 DFQATT, CDR2 SNEGSKA (reference sequence). The V gene end was trimmed by 2 bases and the J gene end by 2 bases; junction bases not matched to a gene: 6. CDR3 loop: CSARIPGLTYEQYF. CDR3 nucleotides: TGCAGTGCTAGAATTCCGGGACTAACCTACGAGCAGTACTTC.

Concerning this clonotype: This could be a read error, since a much larger clone is one nucleotide away. The chain joins TRBV28 to TRBJ2-3, with no clear D. This CDR3 contains 14 residues. Germline V lookup: CDR1 MDHEN, CDR2 SYDVKM. V lost 5 bases to trimming and J lost 4 bases, with 13 bases between them. This chain's CDR3 is CASSVGPSPDTQYF. CDR3 DNA: TGTGCCAGCAGTGTGGGCCCGAGTCCAGATACGCAGTATTTT.

This clonotype was observed at least ten times. The chain employs TRBV2 and TRBJ2-1, with 11 nucleotides matching TRBD2. The CDR3 loop spans 15 amino acids. V shed 4 bases and J 7 bases; nucleotides not matched to a gene: 6. Germline CDR1 reads SNHLY; CDR2 reads FYNNEI. The chain's CDR3 is CASSVLAGAINEQFF. The CDR3, as DNA: TGTGCCAGCAGTGTACTAGCGGGAGCGATAAATGAGCAGTTCTTC.

The chain has TRBV29-1 and TRBJ2-7; the D is unclear. The CDR3 is 12 residues long. CDR1 and CDR2 from the germline V gene are SQVTM and ANQGSEA. The CDR3 sequence: CREENLVYEQYF. CDR3 sequence (DNA): TGCAGGGAAGAGAATCTGGTCTACGAGCAGTACTTC.

This clonotype has ten or more counts. J is TRBJ2-2 and V is TRBV29-1; D uncertain. This CDR3 spans 13 amino acids. Trimming stripped 5 bases from V and 7 bases from J, with 14 bases between. CDR1 is SQVTM, CDR2 ANQGSEA, per germline. CDR3 in amino acids: CSVYLGSDGELFF. CDR3 nucleotide sequence: TGCAGCGTTTATTTAGGTTCTGACGGGGAGCTGTTTTTT.

This clonotype was detected ten times or more. This chain uses TRBV2 with TRBJ1-5; 11 nucleotides match TRBD1. CDR3 length equals 14 residues. Per germline, CDR1 SNHLY and CDR2 FYNNEI. V shed 6 bases, J shed 6 bases, and the junction held 4 bases outside the gene matches. CDR3 loop: CASRGQGGPQPQHF. Here the CDR3 DNA reads TGTGCCAGCAGGGGACAGGGGGGCCCTCAGCCCCAGCATTTT. The complete variable domain, with remaining parts taken from reference TRBV2 and TRBJ1-5, reads EPEVTQTPSHQVTQMGQEVILRCVPISNHLYFYWYRQILGQKVEFLVSFYNNEISEKSEIFDDQFSVERPDGSNFTLKIRSTKLEDSAMYFCASRGQGGPQPQHFGDGTRLSIL.

This clonotype was recorded a few times. CDR3 sequence reads: CASTMSRHRRVEAFF. In nucleotides, the CDR3 is TGTGCCAGTACCATGTCCCGACACAGGAGGGTTGAAGCTTTCTTT. The rearrangement uses TRBV19 and TRBJ1-1, with TRBD1 as a possible D gene (5 bases). This CDR3 has 15 residues. CDR1 is LNHDA and CDR2 is SQIVND in the germline V gene (reference sequence). V was pared by 7 bases and J by 7 bases, with 22 bases between.

This clonotype was seen a few times. CDR3 sequence: CASINGGMGYEQYF. The CDR3 region has the DNA TGTGCCAGCATAAATGGGGGAATGGGGTACGAGCAGTACTTC. This chain uses TRBV28 with TRBJ2-7; the D call may be TRBD1 or TRBD2 (5 bases each). Germline CDR1 is MDHEN and CDR2 is SYDVKM. This CDR3 is 14 amino acids long. The V end was cut by 7 bases, the J end by 4 bases, with 17 bases between.

In its sample, this clonotype was seen many times. The chain employs TRBV20-1 and TRBJ1-5; D remains ambiguous. The CDR3 has 12 amino acids. The V end was cut by 0 bases, the J end by 6 bases, with 6 bases between. The germline V gene encodes CDR1 DFQATT and CDR2 SNEGSKA (reference sequence). CDR3: CSARDQAQPQHF. CDR3 sequence (DNA): TGCAGTGCTAGAGATCAGGCTCAGCCCCAGCATTTT.

There are a few counts of this clonotype. V usage is TRBV5-1 and J usage is TRBJ2-3, with TRBD2 as a possible D gene (6 bases). This CDR3 spans 15 amino acids. Trimming stripped 1 base from V and 3 bases from J, with 12 bases between. CDR1 is SGHRS, CDR2 YFSETQ, per germline. The CDR3 DNA reads TGCGCCAGCAGCTTGCTATCGGGAGTAACAGATACGCAGTATTTT. Its protein is CASSLLSGVTDTQYF.

The chain uses TRBV29-1 and TRBJ2-7, with 11 bases aligning to TRBD1. The CDR3 has 14 residues. J gave up 7 bases and V 4 bases, and 9 bases lay outside the gene matches. The germline V gene has CDR1 SQVTM and CDR2 ANQGSEA. This CDR3 is CSVAGGQGAREQYF. CDR3 bases: TGCAGCGTTGCGGGAGGACAGGGGGCGCGGGAGCAGTACTTC.

The genes are TRBV7-9 and TRBJ2-1; no reliable D call. In germline, CDR1 is SEHNR, CDR2 FQNEAQ (reference sequence). V lost 1 base to trimming and J lost 0 bases, with 4 bases between them. The CDR3 has 14 amino acids. CDR3 protein: CASSLVRSYNEQFF. The CDR3 DNA reads as TGTGCCAGCAGCTTAGTTCGCTCCTACAATGAGCAGTTCTTC.

The rearrangement joins TRBV7-9 to TRBJ2-5; no firm D call. Looked up from germline, CDR1 is SEHNR and CDR2 is FQNEAQ (reference sequence). Trimming took 0 bases from V and 7 from J, leaving 18 bases between them. CDR3 length equals 16 residues. CDR3 DNA sequence: TGTGCCAGCAGCTTAGCGGCGGCAGGTACCTTTGGGACCCAGTACTTC. Amino acid sequence: CASSLAAAGTFGTQYF.

This chain links TRBV6-1 with TRBJ2-1; 14 bases agree with TRBD2. The V gene's germline CDR1 is MNHNS and CDR2 SASEGT. CDR3 length: 16 amino acids. J was trimmed by 9 bases and V by 7 bases; bases with no gene match: 11. As DNA, the CDR3 is TGTGCCAGCACTCCAGGGACTAGCGGGAGTAGTTCTGAGCAGTTCTTC. It translates to CASTPGTSGSSSEQFF.